Below, 17 T cell receptor beta chains from the same sample are listed, as sequenced in a study of sequential checkpoint blockade in melanoma (dated 2019 in TCRdb). The treatment or condition label of this sample denotes: randomized to nivolumab then ipilimumab (arm A) or the reverse (arm B). Libraries were made using the immunoSEQ multiplex PCR assay. In its TCRdb copy, this immuneACCESS table keeps in-frame sequences only and misses some clones. Where compared with another copy, unresolved V genes explain less than half of these, and the others have no known cause. The sample table records about 10,000 clones; more than 60% of these occur just once. The ten largest clonotypes hold roughly an eighth of the sample. The input for sequencing was CD8+ T cells sorted from blood (inferred from file names), taken from a patient given nivolumab and ipilimumab in sequence. Receptors were obtained from a human donor with melanoma.

The chain carries TRBV4-1 and TRBJ2-1; 7 bases agree with TRBD1. The CDR3 spans 15 residues. V was clipped by 1 base and J by 4 bases; unmatched bases: 4. Germline V gives CDR1 MGHRA, CDR2 YSYEKL. CDR3 nucleotide sequence: TGCGCCAGCAGCCAAGTAGGGGGCGGGTACAATGAGCAGTTCTTC. Translated: CASSQVGGGYNEQFF.

CDR3 sequence (DNA): TGTGCCAGCAGCCCTTCTAGAAATGAGCAGTTCTTC. Residues: CASSPSRNEQFF. The V and J genes are TRBV6-5 and TRBJ2-1, with D unresolved. Trimming shortened V by 6 bases and J by 7 bases, and 10 bases separated the two germline ends. The CDR3 is made up of 12 amino acids. The germline V gene has CDR1 MNHEY and CDR2 SVGAGI.

The V and J genes are TRBV7-3 and TRBJ2-7, with unresolved D. The CDR3 has 12 amino acids. The V gene's germline CDR1 is SGHTA and CDR2 FQGTGA. The V gene lost 2 bases and the J gene lost 6 bases, with 8 bases spanning the gap. The DNA of the CDR3 is TGTGCCAGCAGCTTAGGTGGCAGCGAGCAGTACTTC. As protein: CASSLGGSEQYF.

The chain recombines TRBV9 with TRBJ2-3, with TRBD2 as a possible D gene (6 bases). V dropped 3 bases and J dropped 3 bases, with 17 bases sitting between them. This CDR3 is built from 16 residues. Per germline, CDR1 SGDLS and CDR2 YYNGEE. The CDR3 loop is CASSALTSPPTDTQYF. The CDR3 DNA follows: TGTGCCAGCAGCGCCTTAACTAGCCCGCCAACAGATACGCAGTATTTT.

The chain couples TRBV9 to TRBJ2-7, with TRBD1 as a possible D gene (5 bases). Germline V gene data show CDR1 as SGDLS and CDR2 as YYNGEE. V lost 3 bases, J lost 6 bases, and 10 bases lay in between. CDR3 length: 12 amino acids. The CDR3 region is CASSAGHGEQYF. CDR3 DNA: TGTGCCAGCAGCGCAGGACACGGCGAGCAGTACTTC.

V and J are TRBV27 and TRBJ2-7, with 7 positions matching TRBD2. Germline V lookup: CDR1 MNHEY, CDR2 SMNVEV (reference sequence). After removal of 1 base from V and 4 bases from J, the junction contained 4 bases not matched to a gene. The CDR3 has 14 residues. CDR3 region: CASSLLGGGYEQYF. CDR3 in DNA: TGTGCCAGCAGTTTATTGGGGGGAGGGTACGAGCAGTACTTC.

This chain links TRBV7-3 with TRBJ2-6; possibly TRBD2 for D (6 bases). The CDR3 is 18 amino acids. CDR1 SGHTA and CDR2 FQGTGA come from the germline V gene. V dropped 1 base and J dropped 2 bases, with 15 bases sitting between them. The CDR3 sequence: CASSLSSSRGTGANVLTF. The DNA of the CDR3 is TGTGCCAGCAGCTTAAGTTCCTCACGGGGGACTGGGGCCAACGTCCTGACTTTC.

The chain joins TRBV7-8 to TRBJ1-2; 9 bases are a match to TRBD1. Losses at the gene ends were 4 bases for V and 4 bases for J; bases not matched to a gene: 10. CDR3 length: 16 amino acids. Germline V gene sequence: CDR1 SGHVS, CDR2 FQNEAQ. DNA of the CDR3: TGTGCCAGCAGCTCGTTCCGGGACAGGGACGGCTATGGCTACACCTTC. This sequence encodes CASSSFRDRDGYGYTF.

A single count supports this clone. The rearrangement links TRBV7-2 to TRBJ1-3; 8 bases line up with TRBD1. Germline V gives CDR1 SGHTA, CDR2 FQGNSA. The CDR3 extends over 13 amino acids. The V segment lost 10 bases and the J segment 2 bases; nucleotides outside the gene matches: 4. CDR3: CATLTGAGNTIYF. The CDR3 coding sequence is TGTGCCACCTTGACAGGGGCTGGAAACACCATATATTTT. The entire variable domain, with the rest obtained from reference TRBV7-2 and TRBJ1-3, is as follows: GAGVSQSPSNKVTEKGKDVELRCDPISGHTALYWYRQSLGQGLEFLIYFQGNSAPDKSGLPSDRFSAERTGGSVSTLTIQRTQQEDSAVYLCATLTGAGNTIYFGEGSWLTVV.

V is TRBV7-2 and J is TRBJ1-1; 9 bases map to TRBD1. CDR3 length equals 14 residues. Germline V gene sequence: CDR1 SGHTA, CDR2 FQGNSA. With V trimmed by 3 bases and J by 5 bases, 4 bases remained unmatched. The CDR3 region has the DNA TGTGCCAGCAGCTTTTGGACAGGGGAAACTGAAGCTTTCTTT. Protein: CASSFWTGETEAFF.

The chain has TRBV7-2 and TRBJ2-1; possibly TRBD2 for D (6 bases). Germline CDR1 is SGHTA and CDR2 is FQGNSA. The length of the CDR3 is 15 residues. V gave up 1 base and J gave up 3 bases, with 10 bases separating them. In DNA, the CDR3 is TGTGCCAGCAGCTTAGTGGGAGGTGACTACAATGAGCAGTTCTTC. This gives the protein CASSLVGGDYNEQFF.

This clone appeared a few times. Other nucleotide sequences in the sample specify the same CDR3. V gene TRBV19 combines with J gene TRBJ2-7, with 14 bases identical to TRBD2. The CDR3 is 13 amino acids. Germline CDR1 and CDR2: LNHDA and SQIVND (reference sequence). Trimming removed 10 bases from V and 3 bases from J; junction bases left unmatched: 2. In DNA, the CDR3 is TGTGCCACCGGGACTAGCGGGAGCTACGAGCAGTACTTC. Translating it yields CATGTSGSYEQYF.

A single count supports this clone. The chain combines TRBV6-6 with TRBJ2-7, with TRBD2 as a possible D gene (6 bases). Germline values: CDR1 MNHNY, CDR2 SVGAGI (reference sequence). This CDR3 is built from 16 residues. V lost 2 bases and J lost 1, with 15 bases in between. CDR3 loop: CASSYAGRSSSYEQYF. CDR3 nucleotide sequence: TGTGCCAGCAGTTACGCGGGACGCTCTTCGTCCTACGAGCAGTACTTC.

This clone turned up a few times. The rearrangement links TRBV6-6 to TRBJ1-3; 8 bases are shared with TRBD1. The CDR3 runs to 13 residues. CDR1 and CDR2 from the germline V gene are MNHNY and SVGAGI (reference sequence). Germline trimming cut 5 bases from V and 5 bases from J; bases unmatched to any gene: 2. CDR3 region: CASSGQGRNTIYF. The CDR3 nucleotides are TGTGCCAGCAGTGGACAGGGTAGAAACACCATATATTTT.

There are a few counts of this clone. The CDR3 coding sequence is TGTGCCAGTAGTATAAACGGTTTGGAGCAGTACTTC. Protein sequence: CASSINGLEQYF. This chain joins TRBV19 and TRBJ2-7, with unresolved D. With 2 bases removed from V and 7 bases from J, the gap between germline ends came to 9 bases. The length of the CDR3 is 12 residues. The V gene's germline CDR1 is LNHDA and CDR2 SQIVND (reference sequence).

This clone was counted between two and nine times. The genes are TRBV7-9 and TRBJ2-7, with 7 nucleotides matching TRBD2. V lost 5 bases and J lost 0; bases outside the gene matches: 13. The CDR3 consists of 17 residues. Germline V gives CDR1 SEHNR, CDR2 FQNEAQ (reference sequence). CDR3 sequence reads: CASSTTWSGANSYEQYF. The DNA for the CDR3 is TGTGCCAGCAGCACCACCTGGAGCGGGGCGAACTCCTACGAGCAGTACTTC.

This clone was observed a few times. The chain uses TRBV6-4 and TRBJ2-7; possible D gene TRBD2, 5 bases. V was clipped by 1 base and J by 2 bases, with 18 bases between them. Germline V lookup: CDR1 MRHNA, CDR2 SNTAGT. This CDR3 contains 17 residues. CDR3 residues: CASSDFSPGTDTYEQYF. CDR3 bases: TGTGCCAGCAGTGACTTCTCCCCGGGAACAGATACCTACGAGCAGTACTTC.